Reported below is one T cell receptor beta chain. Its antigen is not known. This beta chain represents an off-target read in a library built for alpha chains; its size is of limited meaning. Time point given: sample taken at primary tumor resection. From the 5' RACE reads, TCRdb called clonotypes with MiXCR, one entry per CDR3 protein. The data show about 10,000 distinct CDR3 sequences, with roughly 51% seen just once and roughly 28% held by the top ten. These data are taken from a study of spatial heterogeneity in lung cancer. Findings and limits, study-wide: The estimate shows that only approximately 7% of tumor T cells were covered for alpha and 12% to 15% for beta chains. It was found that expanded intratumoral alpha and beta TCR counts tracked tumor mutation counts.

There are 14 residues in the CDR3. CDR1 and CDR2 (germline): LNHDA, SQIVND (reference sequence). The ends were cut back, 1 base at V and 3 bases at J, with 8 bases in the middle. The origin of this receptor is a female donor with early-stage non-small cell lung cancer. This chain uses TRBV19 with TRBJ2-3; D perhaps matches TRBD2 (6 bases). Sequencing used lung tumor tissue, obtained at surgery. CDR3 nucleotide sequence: TGTGCCAGTAGTATAGCTGCGGGGACAGATACGCAGTATTTT. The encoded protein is CASSIAAGTDTQYF.